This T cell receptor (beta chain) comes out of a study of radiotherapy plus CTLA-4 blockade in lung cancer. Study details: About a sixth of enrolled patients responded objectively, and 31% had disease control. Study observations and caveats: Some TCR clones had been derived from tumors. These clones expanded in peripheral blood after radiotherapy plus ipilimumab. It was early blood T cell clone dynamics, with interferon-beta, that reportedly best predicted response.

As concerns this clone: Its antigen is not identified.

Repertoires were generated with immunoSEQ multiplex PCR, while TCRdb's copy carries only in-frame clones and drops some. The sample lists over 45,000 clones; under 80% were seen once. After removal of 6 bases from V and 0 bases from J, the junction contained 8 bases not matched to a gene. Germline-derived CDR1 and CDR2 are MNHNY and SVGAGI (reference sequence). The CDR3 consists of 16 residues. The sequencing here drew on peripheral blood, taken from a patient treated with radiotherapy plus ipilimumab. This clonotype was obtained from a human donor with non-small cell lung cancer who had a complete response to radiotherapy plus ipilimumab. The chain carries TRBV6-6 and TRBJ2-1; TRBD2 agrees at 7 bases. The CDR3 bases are TGTGCCAGCAGCCCCGGGAGGCCGGGCTCCTACAATGAGCAGTTCTTC. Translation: CASSPGRPGSYNEQFF.